This is a list of T cell receptor beta chains from one sample in a study of blood T cell repertoires in COVID-19. Repertoires were generated with immunoSEQ multiplex PCR, while TCRdb's copy carries only in-frame clones and drops some. Among about 88,000 clones, roughly 87% were seen once, and the ten largest hold about 15%. Material for sequencing was peripheral blood. These receptor sequences come from a male donor with acute or convalescent COVID-19. The CDR3 runs from the conserved cysteine through the conserved F or W. D genes are given only for firm matches. The listing skips clone size in some rows; elsewhere it reads once, few, many or a size class.

CDR3 DNA: TGTGCCATCAGTGCGGGACTAGCTCAAGAGACCCAGTACTTC; CDR3 protein: CAISAGLAQETQYF; clone size: NA; D gene: TRBD2; J gene: TRBJ2-5; V gene: TRBV10-3
CDR3 DNA: TGTGCCAGCAGCAGGGGTTTTGTGGTGAGGACCGGGGAGCTGTTTTTT; CDR3 protein: CASSRGFVVRTGELFF; clone size: NA; D gene: NA; J gene: TRBJ2-2; V gene: TRBV5-8
CDR3 DNA: TGTGCCAGTAGATTGACAGGCTCTGGGGCCAACGTCCTGACTTTC; CDR3 protein: CASRLTGSGANVLTF; clone size: NA; D gene: NA; J gene: TRBJ2-6; V gene: TRBV19
CDR3 DNA: TGCGCCAGCACAACGGGAGGGGGACACATGAACACTGAAGCTTTCTTT; CDR3 protein: CASTTGGGHMNTEAFF; clone size: NA; D gene: NA; J gene: TRBJ1-1; V gene: TRBV5-1
CDR3 DNA: TGTGCCAGCAGCTTAAGCCCCGGGACAGGCCTCGAGACCCAGTACTTC; CDR3 protein: CASSLSPGTGLETQYF; clone size: NA; D gene: TRBD1; J gene: TRBJ2-5; V gene: TRBV7-8
CDR3 DNA: TGCGCCAGCAGCCCGGGACAGACCTACAATGAGCAGTTCTTC; CDR3 protein: CASSPGQTYNEQFF; clone size: NA; D gene: TRBD1; J gene: TRBJ2-1; V gene: TRBV5-1
CDR3 DNA: TGTGCCAGCAGCTTAATGACAGCTTTTCGAGAGCAGTACTTC; CDR3 protein: CASSLMTAFREQYF; clone size: NA; D gene: NA; J gene: TRBJ2-7; V gene: TRBV7-9
CDR3 DNA: TGTGCCACCCCGGACAGGGGGGATACAACTAATGAAAAACTGTTTTTT; CDR3 protein: CATPDRGDTTNEKLFF; clone size: NA; D gene: TRBD1; J gene: TRBJ1-4; V gene: TRBV28
CDR3 DNA: TGCGCCAGCAGCCAAGGGGGGGGGCTCTCCTACGAGCAGTACTTC; CDR3 protein: CASSQGGGLSYEQYF; clone size: NA; D gene: NA; J gene: TRBJ2-7; V gene: TRBV4-1
CDR3 DNA: TGTGCCAGCAGCTCCGACAGGGTCTCTGGAAACACCATATATTTT; CDR3 protein: CASSSDRVSGNTIYF; clone size: NA; D gene: TRBD1; J gene: TRBJ1-3; V gene: TRBV2
CDR3 DNA: TGTGCCAGCACGTCTGGAGCGAACACCGGGGAGCTGTTTTTT; CDR3 protein: CASTSGANTGELFF; clone size: NA; D gene: NA; J gene: TRBJ2-2; V gene: TRBV2
CDR3 DNA: TGTGCCAGCAGAGGAAGGGACTCCCAAGAGTTCTCAGGACTAGCGGCCTACAATGAGCAGTTCTTC; CDR3 protein: CASRGRDSQEFSGLAAYNEQFF; clone size: NA; D gene: TRBD2; J gene: TRBJ2-1; V gene: TRBV27
CDR3 DNA: TGTGCCAGCAGCTTGAGTATCAGCTCCTACGAGCAGTACTTC; CDR3 protein: CASSLSISSYEQYF; clone size: NA; D gene: NA; J gene: TRBJ2-7; V gene: TRBV5-4
CDR3 DNA: TGTGCCAGCAGCTTGGCTTACAGGGCAAATGGCTACACCTTC; CDR3 protein: CASSLAYRANGYTF; clone size: once; D gene: NA; J gene: TRBJ1-2; V gene: TRBV5-8
CDR3 DNA: TGTGCCAGCAGCTTAGCTAGCGGGTCGGGTGTAGATACGCAGTATTTT; CDR3 protein: CASSLASGSGVDTQYF; clone size: NA; D gene: TRBD2; J gene: TRBJ2-3; V gene: TRBV7-2
CDR3 DNA: TGTGCCAGCAGCTTAGGGACAAAGCCAGCTAACTATGGCTACACCTTC; CDR3 protein: CASSLGTKPANYGYTF; clone size: NA; D gene: NA; J gene: TRBJ1-2; V gene: TRBV5-6
CDR3 DNA: TGTGCCAGCCTACCCGGCACAGGGGGTGGCTACACCTTC; CDR3 protein: CASLPGTGGGYTF; clone size: NA; D gene: TRBD1; J gene: TRBJ1-2; V gene: TRBV28
CDR3 DNA: TGTGCCAGCAGCAACAGGGGGGACACTGAAGCTTTCTTT; CDR3 protein: CASSNRGDTEAFF; clone size: NA; D gene: NA; J gene: TRBJ1-1; V gene: TRBV21-1
CDR3 DNA: TGTGCCAGTAGTATTGGGGCTTTGGGGACCGGGGAGCTGTTTTTT; CDR3 protein: CASSIGALGTGELFF; clone size: NA; D gene: NA; J gene: TRBJ2-2; V gene: TRBV19
CDR3 DNA: TGCGCCAGCAGCGCCAGACAGGGGGCTGGGGGGAATTCACCCCTCCACTTT; CDR3 protein: CASSARQGAGGNSPLHF; clone size: NA; D gene: TRBD1; J gene: TRBJ1-6; V gene: TRBV5-1
CDR3 DNA: TGTGCCAGCAGTCCGCAGAGGGAGCAGCCCCAGCATTTT; CDR3 protein: CASSPQREQPQHF; clone size: NA; D gene: NA; J gene: TRBJ1-5; V gene: TRBV6-5
CDR3 DNA: TGTGCCATCAGTGGAGACAGTTTCGCTGGCTACACCTTC; CDR3 protein: CAISGDSFAGYTF; clone size: NA; D gene: NA; J gene: TRBJ1-2; V gene: TRBV10-3
CDR3 DNA: TGTGCCACCAGTGATTCTGGGACACCAATCTACGAGCAGTACTTC; CDR3 protein: CATSDSGTPIYEQYF; clone size: NA; D gene: NA; J gene: TRBJ2-7; V gene: TRBV24-1
CDR3 DNA: TGTGCCAGCAGCTTAGGGGGGGCAGGTAACTATGGCTACACCTTC; CDR3 protein: CASSLGGAGNYGYTF; clone size: NA; D gene: NA; J gene: TRBJ1-2; V gene: TRBV28
CDR3 DNA: TGTGCCAGCAGTCAGTCAACAGGGGTTGATGGCTACACCTTC; CDR3 protein: CASSQSTGVDGYTF; clone size: NA; D gene: TRBD1; J gene: TRBJ1-2; V gene: TRBV27
CDR3 DNA: TGTGCCAGTAGTATATCCACAGGGGGTGTTCCTGGCGAGCAGTACTTC; CDR3 protein: CASSISTGGVPGEQYF; clone size: NA; D gene: TRBD1; J gene: TRBJ2-7; V gene: TRBV19
CDR3 DNA: TGTGCCATCAGTGAGTCCTTAGCGTCGGGCACAGATACGCAGTATTTT; CDR3 protein: CAISESLASGTDTQYF; clone size: NA; D gene: NA; J gene: TRBJ2-3; V gene: TRBV10-3
CDR3 DNA: TGTGCCAGCAGCCCAAGAAGGGTAGGGCAGTCAGGGGCCACCGGGGAGCTGTTTTTT; CDR3 protein: CASSPRRVGQSGATGELFF; clone size: NA; D gene: NA; J gene: TRBJ2-2; V gene: TRBV9
CDR3 DNA: TGCAGCGTTGAAAGGGGGACAGATCGACGGGGTACGCAGTATTTT; CDR3 protein: CSVERGTDRRGTQYF; clone size: NA; D gene: TRBD1; J gene: TRBJ2-3; V gene: TRBV29-1
CDR3 DNA: TGTGCCAGCAGCGTACCAACTAGCGCCGGGGAGCTGTTTTTT; CDR3 protein: CASSVPTSAGELFF; clone size: NA; D gene: TRBD2; J gene: TRBJ2-2; V gene: TRBV9
CDR3 DNA: TGTGCCAGCAGTCCCCCGGGGGGTTTCGATTCACCCCTCCACTTT; CDR3 protein: CASSPPGGFDSPLHF; clone size: once; D gene: NA; J gene: TRBJ1-6; V gene: TRBV2
CDR3 DNA: TGTGCCAGCAGCGCGCGACTAGCGGGGTGGGAGACCCAGTACTTC; CDR3 protein: CASSARLAGWETQYF; clone size: NA; D gene: TRBD2; J gene: TRBJ2-5; V gene: TRBV11-2
CDR3 DNA: TGTGCCATCAGTGAGTCGAATAACAACCCAGAGACCCAGTACTTC; CDR3 protein: CAISESNNNPETQYF; clone size: NA; D gene: NA; J gene: TRBJ2-5; V gene: TRBV10-3
CDR3 DNA: TGTGCCAGCAGGGGTGGGCCAGGGGCCGCCAAAGAGGGCTACACCTTC; CDR3 protein: CASRGGPGAAKEGYTF; clone size: NA; D gene: NA; J gene: TRBJ1-2; V gene: TRBV7-6
CDR3 DNA: TGTGCCATCAGCCAGTTGAACACTGAAGCTTTCTTT; CDR3 protein: CAISQLNTEAFF; clone size: NA; D gene: NA; J gene: TRBJ1-1; V gene: TRBV10-3
CDR3 DNA: TGTGCCAGTAGTACCCTACGTTCAGTTTCTGGGAGTAGTGAAGCTTTCTTT; CDR3 protein: CASSTLRSVSGSSEAFF; clone size: NA; D gene: NA; J gene: TRBJ1-1; V gene: TRBV19
CDR3 DNA: TGTGCCAGCAGTCCCCTTCTATTGGCAAGGAGAATGAACACTGAAGCTTTCTTT; CDR3 protein: CASSPLLLARRMNTEAFF; clone size: NA; D gene: NA; J gene: TRBJ1-1; V gene: TRBV2
CDR3 DNA: TGTGCCAGCAGTTGGGGGGGGTCCCGTGAAAAACTGTTTTTT; CDR3 protein: CASSWGGSREKLFF; clone size: NA; D gene: NA; J gene: TRBJ1-4; V gene: TRBV27
CDR3 DNA: TGTGCCAGTAGCATGCCGCGGGGGGTTACGGACCAGCCCCAGCATTTT; CDR3 protein: CASSMPRGVTDQPQHF; clone size: NA; D gene: NA; J gene: TRBJ1-5; V gene: TRBV19
CDR3 DNA: TGTGCCAGCAGCTTCAGGGGCGGCGAGCAGTACTTC; CDR3 protein: CASSFRGGEQYF; clone size: NA; D gene: NA; J gene: TRBJ2-7; V gene: TRBV5-6
CDR3 DNA: TGTGCCAGCAGCCAAGGAGGAGCGGGGGGGAGTGAGACCCAGTACTTC; CDR3 protein: CASSQGGAGGSETQYF; clone size: once; D gene: TRBD2; J gene: TRBJ2-5; V gene: TRBV4-2
CDR3 DNA: TGTGCCAGCAGCCCACAGGGGAAGCTCCACGAGCAGTACTTC; CDR3 protein: CASSPQGKLHEQYF; clone size: NA; D gene: TRBD1; J gene: TRBJ2-7; V gene: TRBV5-4
CDR3 DNA: TGTGCCACCAGCAGAGGTCCGAATTCACCCCTCCACTTT; CDR3 protein: CATSRGPNSPLHF; clone size: NA; D gene: NA; J gene: TRBJ1-6; V gene: TRBV15
CDR3 DNA: TGTGCCAGCTCACCAACAAGCGGGGGATCCTACGAGCAGTACTTC; CDR3 protein: CASSPTSGGSYEQYF; clone size: NA; D gene: TRBD2; J gene: TRBJ2-7; V gene: TRBV18
CDR3 DNA: TGCGCCAGCAGTCATGGACAGGGCGATCAGCCCCAGCATTTT; CDR3 protein: CASSHGQGDQPQHF; clone size: NA; D gene: TRBD1; J gene: TRBJ1-5; V gene: TRBV5-1
CDR3 DNA: TGTGCCATCAGTGTGGGGACAGGGAATGAAAAACTGTTTTTT; CDR3 protein: CAISVGTGNEKLFF; clone size: NA; D gene: TRBD1; J gene: TRBJ1-4; V gene: TRBV10-3
CDR3 DNA: TGTGCCAGCAGCTCCCCCGCCTGGGACAGGTACACCTACAATGAGCAGTTCTTC; CDR3 protein: CASSSPAWDRYTYNEQFF; clone size: NA; D gene: TRBD1; J gene: TRBJ2-1; V gene: TRBV11-2
CDR3 DNA: TGTGCCAGCAGCCAAGACAGGGTCACTGAAGCTTTCTTT; CDR3 protein: CASSQDRVTEAFF; clone size: NA; D gene: NA; J gene: TRBJ1-1; V gene: TRBV14
CDR3 DNA: TGTGCCAGCGCGTACAGCAAAAACATTCAGTACTTC; CDR3 protein: CASAYSKNIQYF; clone size: NA; D gene: NA; J gene: TRBJ2-4; V gene: TRBV2
CDR3 DNA: TGTGCCAGCAGAACACTACGGGGAAGCGAGCAGTACTTC; CDR3 protein: CASRTLRGSEQYF; clone size: NA; D gene: NA; J gene: TRBJ2-7; V gene: TRBV6-5
CDR3 DNA: TGTGCCAGCAGTGGGTCCGGGGGGGGCGCATCTGAAGCTTTCTTT; CDR3 protein: CASSGSGGGASEAFF; clone size: NA; D gene: NA; J gene: TRBJ1-1; V gene: TRBV2
CDR3 DNA: TGTGCCAGCAGCTTCGGGACAGCCGAAGCTTTCTTT; CDR3 protein: CASSFGTAEAFF; clone size: NA; D gene: TRBD1; J gene: TRBJ1-1; V gene: TRBV7-8
CDR3 DNA: TGTGCCAGTAGTATTCGTGGCAGGGGTAACGAGCAGTACTTC; CDR3 protein: CASSIRGRGNEQYF; clone size: NA; D gene: NA; J gene: TRBJ2-7; V gene: TRBV19